This T cell receptor beta chain was observed in a study of shared clonotypes between healthy human individuals. Donors comprised healthy HIV-negative adults lacking recent acute infections or vaccinations. This clone came up once. The germline V gene encodes CDR1 MNHEY and CDR2 SVGAGI. The CDR3 spans 14 residues. Germline trimming cut 5 bases from V and 6 bases from J; bases unmatched to any gene: 8. Original processing notes: ImmunoSEQ supplied junction-only sequences lacking quality scores, so filtering was different. Sequencing used immunoSEQ multiplex PCR; TCRdb keeps in-frame clones, though not all of them. V and J calls and clone size come straight from that table; D and trimming were deduced from the DNA. In the table there are over a million clones, approximately 80% of which are singletons.

The receptor's source is a man aged 18 to 35 in good health. Some clones in this sample may be carry-over from other donors' samples. The J gene is TRBJ2-7, the V gene TRBV6-5; 9 positions agree with TRBD2. The sample was memory CD4+ T cells from PBMCs. Subset in this sample: CD45RA-negative fraction. The CDR3 DNA reads as TGTGCCAGCAGTAGGGGGACTAGCCTTCCCGAGCAGTACTTC. Amino acid sequence: CASSRGTSLPEQYF.